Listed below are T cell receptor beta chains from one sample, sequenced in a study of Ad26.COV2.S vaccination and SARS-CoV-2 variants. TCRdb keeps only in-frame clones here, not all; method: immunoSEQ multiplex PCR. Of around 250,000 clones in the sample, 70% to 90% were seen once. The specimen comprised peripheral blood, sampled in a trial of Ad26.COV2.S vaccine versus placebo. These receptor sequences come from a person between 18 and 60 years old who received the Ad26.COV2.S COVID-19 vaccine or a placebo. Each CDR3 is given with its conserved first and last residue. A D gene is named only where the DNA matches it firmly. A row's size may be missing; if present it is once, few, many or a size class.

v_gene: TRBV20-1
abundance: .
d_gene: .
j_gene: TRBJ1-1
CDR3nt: TGCAGTGTCGACACTGAAGCTTTCTTT
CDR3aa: CSVDTEAFF

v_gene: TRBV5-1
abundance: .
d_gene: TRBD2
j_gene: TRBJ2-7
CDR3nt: TGCGCCAGCAGCTTCCTTAGCGGGGGCAGCTACGAGCAGTACTTC
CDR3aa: CASSFLSGGSYEQYF

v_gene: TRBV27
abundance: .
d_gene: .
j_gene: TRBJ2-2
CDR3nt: TGTGCCACAACCGTTCGGGGGCTGAACACCGGGGAGCTGTTTTTT
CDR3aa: CATTVRGLNTGELFF

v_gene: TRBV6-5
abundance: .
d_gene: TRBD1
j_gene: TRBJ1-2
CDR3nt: TGTGCCAGCAGTTATTCCGGACAGGTTTATGGCTACACCTTC
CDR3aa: CASSYSGQVYGYTF

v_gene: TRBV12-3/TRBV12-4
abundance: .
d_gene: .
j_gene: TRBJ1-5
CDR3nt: TGTGCCAGCAGTCCCTCAAGGTCGCCGCCCCAGCATTTT
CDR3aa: CASSPSRSPPQHF

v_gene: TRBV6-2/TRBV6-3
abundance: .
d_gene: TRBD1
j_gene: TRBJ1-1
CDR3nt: TGTGCCAGCAGTTCCAGGGGGCTCACTGAAGCTTTCTTT
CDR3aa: CASSSRGLTEAFF

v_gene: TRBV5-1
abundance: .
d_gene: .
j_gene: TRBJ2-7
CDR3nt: TGCGCCAGCAGCTTGGGACAGTCCGCCGACGAGCAGTACTTC
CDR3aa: CASSLGQSADEQYF

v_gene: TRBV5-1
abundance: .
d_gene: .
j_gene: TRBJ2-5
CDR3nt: TGCGCCAGCAGCCTCCCGGCGGGTCAAGAGACCCAGTACTTC
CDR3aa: CASSLPAGQETQYF

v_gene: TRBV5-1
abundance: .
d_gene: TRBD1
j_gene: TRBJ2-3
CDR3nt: TGCGCCAGCAGCCGCGGACAGGCCTACACAGATACGCAGTATTTT
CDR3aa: CASSRGQAYTDTQYF

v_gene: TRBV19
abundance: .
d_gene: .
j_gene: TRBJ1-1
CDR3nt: TGTGCCAGGACACACACGCAAGAAGCTTTCTTT
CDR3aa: CARTHTQEAFF

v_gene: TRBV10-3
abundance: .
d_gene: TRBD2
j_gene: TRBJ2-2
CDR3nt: TGTGCCATCAACCCTAGCGGGGGGGATACCGGGGAGCTGTTTTTT
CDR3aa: CAINPSGGDTGELFF

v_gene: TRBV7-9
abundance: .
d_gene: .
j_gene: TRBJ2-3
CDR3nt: TGTGCCAGCAGCTTAGCGGCAGGGACCGCGTGGACGCAGTATTTT
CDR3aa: CASSLAAGTAWTQYF

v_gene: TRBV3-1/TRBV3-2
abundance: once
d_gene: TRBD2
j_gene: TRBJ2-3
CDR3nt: TGTGCCAGTGCGAACGGGGGGGGCGCAGATACGCAGTATTTT
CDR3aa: CASANGGGADTQYF

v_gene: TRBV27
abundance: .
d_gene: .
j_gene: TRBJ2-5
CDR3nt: TGTGCCAGCAGTGCCTCGGAGGTACAAGAGACCCAGTACTTC
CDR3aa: CASSASEVQETQYF

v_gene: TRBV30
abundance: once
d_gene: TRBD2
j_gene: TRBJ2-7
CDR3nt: TGTGCCTGGAGCAGGACTAGCGCTTACTACGAGCAGTACTTC
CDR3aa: CAWSRTSAYYEQYF

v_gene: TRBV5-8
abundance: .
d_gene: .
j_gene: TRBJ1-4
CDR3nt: TGTGCCAGCAGCTTCGGGAACTTCCAGGTCGGGGAAAAACTGTTTTTT
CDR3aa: CASSFGNFQVGEKLFF

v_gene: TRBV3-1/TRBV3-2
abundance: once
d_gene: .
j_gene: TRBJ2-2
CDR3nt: TGTGCCAGCAGCCAAGAACGGTCGTACACCGGGGAGCTGTTTTTT
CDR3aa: CASSQERSYTGELFF

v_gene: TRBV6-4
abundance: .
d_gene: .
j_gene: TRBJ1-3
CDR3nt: TGTGCCAGCACTCCGTGGGCTCCATCCCCACTCTCTGGAAACACCATATATTTT
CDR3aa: CASTPWAPSPLSGNTIYF

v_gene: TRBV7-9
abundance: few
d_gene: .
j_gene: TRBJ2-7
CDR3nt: TGTGCCAGCAGCCTCCAGCTGAACGGGGAAGGGGAGCAGTACTTC
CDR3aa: CASSLQLNGEGEQYF

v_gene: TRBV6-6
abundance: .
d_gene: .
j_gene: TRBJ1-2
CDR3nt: TGTGCCAGCAGTTTCGACAGGCGCTATGGCTACACCTTC
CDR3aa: CASSFDRRYGYTF

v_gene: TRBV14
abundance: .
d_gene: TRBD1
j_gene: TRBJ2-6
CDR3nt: TGTGCCAGCAGCCAAACCGGGACAGGGTCCAACGTCCTGACTTTC
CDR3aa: CASSQTGTGSNVLTF

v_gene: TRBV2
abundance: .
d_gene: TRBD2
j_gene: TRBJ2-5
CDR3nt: TGTGCCAGCAGGACGGGACTAGCGGGAGGCGTGACCCAGTACTTC
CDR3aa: CASRTGLAGGVTQYF

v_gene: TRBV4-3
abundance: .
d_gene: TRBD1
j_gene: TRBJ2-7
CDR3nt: TGCGCCAGCAGCCAAGACACAGGGGGAGGATACGAGCAGTACTTC
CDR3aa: CASSQDTGGGYEQYF

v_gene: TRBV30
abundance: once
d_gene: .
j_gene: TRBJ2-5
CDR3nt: TGTGCCTGGAGCCCGTGGGAGCGGACCCTTCAAGAGACCCAGTACTTC
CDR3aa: CAWSPWERTLQETQYF

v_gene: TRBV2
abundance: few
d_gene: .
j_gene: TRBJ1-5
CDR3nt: TGTGCCAGCAGTGAACACCGTAGCAATCAGCCCCAGCATTTT
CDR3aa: CASSEHRSNQPQHF

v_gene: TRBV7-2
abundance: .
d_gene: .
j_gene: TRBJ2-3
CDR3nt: TGTGCCAGCAGCTTAGTCGTGACAGAGAGCACAGATACGCAGTATTTT
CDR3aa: CASSLVVTESTDTQYF

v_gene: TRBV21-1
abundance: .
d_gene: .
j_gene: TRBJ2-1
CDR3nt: TGTGCCAGCAGCAAATCCACTAGCGCCGATGAGCAGTTCTTC
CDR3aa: CASSKSTSADEQFF

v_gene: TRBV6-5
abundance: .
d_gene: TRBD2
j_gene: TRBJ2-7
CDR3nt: TGTGCCAGCAGTAGTGGGAGGGTCTACGAGCAGTACTTC
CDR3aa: CASSSGRVYEQYF

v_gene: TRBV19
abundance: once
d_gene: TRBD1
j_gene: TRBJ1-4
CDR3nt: TGTGCCAGTAGCAGCTCGGGACAGCTCTCGGCAACTAATGAAAAACTGTTTTTT
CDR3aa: CASSSSGQLSATNEKLFF